This T cell receptor (beta chain) was sequenced for a study of Ad26.COV2.S vaccination and SARS-CoV-2 variants. With regard to this clone: Its antigen is undetermined.

Produced via immunoSEQ multiplex PCR; TCRdb's table is partial and in-frame only. The profile shows more than 400,000 clones, approximately 90% of them singletons. The V and J ends lost 5 bases and 8 bases respectively, with 18 bases between them. The length of the CDR3 is 14 residues. The germline CDR1 and CDR2 sequences are SEHNR and FQNEAQ (reference sequence). Study-wide results and caveats: Researchers cautioned that TCR breadth and depth analyses may have underestimated total T cell responses. Substantial breadth was reportedly displayed by spike-specific CD8+ and CD4+ T cell responses after vaccination.

Treatment here: some 20 received Ad26.COV2.S at low or high dose, single or two shots; 5 received placebo; per-sample allocation not given. Collection of samples fell on day 63 after the first vaccine or placebo injection. Built on an Ad26 vector, the vaccine expressed Wuhan-strain SARS-CoV-2 spike. The source material was peripheral blood, sampled in a trial of Ad26.COV2.S vaccine versus placebo. The chain is built from TRBV7-9 and TRBJ1-1, with a weak D call TRBD1 (5 bases). The source is a person aged 18 to 65 who received the Ad26.COV2.S COVID-19 vaccine or a placebo. CDR3 DNA sequence: TGTGCCAGCAGCCTCAGGCGAAGCGAGGGGGAAGCTTTCTTT. As protein: CASSLRRSEGEAFF.